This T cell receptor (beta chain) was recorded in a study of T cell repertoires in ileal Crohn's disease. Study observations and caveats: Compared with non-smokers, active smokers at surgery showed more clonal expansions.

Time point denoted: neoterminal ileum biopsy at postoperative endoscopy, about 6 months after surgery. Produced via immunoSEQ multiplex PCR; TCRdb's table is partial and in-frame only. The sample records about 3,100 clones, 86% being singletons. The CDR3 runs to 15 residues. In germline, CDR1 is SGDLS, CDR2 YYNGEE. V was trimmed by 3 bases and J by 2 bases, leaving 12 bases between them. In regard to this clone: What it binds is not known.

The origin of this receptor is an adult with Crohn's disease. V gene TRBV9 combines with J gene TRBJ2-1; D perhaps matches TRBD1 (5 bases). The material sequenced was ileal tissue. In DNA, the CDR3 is TGTGCCAGCAGCGAACAGGTAGGGGCCTACAATGAGCAGTTCTTC. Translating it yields CASSEQVGAYNEQFF.